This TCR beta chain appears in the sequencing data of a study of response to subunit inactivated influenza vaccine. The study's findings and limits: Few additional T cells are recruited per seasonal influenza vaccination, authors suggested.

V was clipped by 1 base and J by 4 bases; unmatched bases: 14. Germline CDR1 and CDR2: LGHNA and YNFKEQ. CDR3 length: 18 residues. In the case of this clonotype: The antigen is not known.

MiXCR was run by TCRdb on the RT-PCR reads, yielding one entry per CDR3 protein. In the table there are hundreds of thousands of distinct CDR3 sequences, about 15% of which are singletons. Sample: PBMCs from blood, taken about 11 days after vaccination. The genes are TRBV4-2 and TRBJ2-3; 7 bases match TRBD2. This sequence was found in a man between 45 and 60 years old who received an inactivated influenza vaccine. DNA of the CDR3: TGTGCCAGCAGCCAAGGGCCATCCTCGACTAGCTTCCCAGATACGCAGTATTTT. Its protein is CASSQGPSSTSFPDTQYF.